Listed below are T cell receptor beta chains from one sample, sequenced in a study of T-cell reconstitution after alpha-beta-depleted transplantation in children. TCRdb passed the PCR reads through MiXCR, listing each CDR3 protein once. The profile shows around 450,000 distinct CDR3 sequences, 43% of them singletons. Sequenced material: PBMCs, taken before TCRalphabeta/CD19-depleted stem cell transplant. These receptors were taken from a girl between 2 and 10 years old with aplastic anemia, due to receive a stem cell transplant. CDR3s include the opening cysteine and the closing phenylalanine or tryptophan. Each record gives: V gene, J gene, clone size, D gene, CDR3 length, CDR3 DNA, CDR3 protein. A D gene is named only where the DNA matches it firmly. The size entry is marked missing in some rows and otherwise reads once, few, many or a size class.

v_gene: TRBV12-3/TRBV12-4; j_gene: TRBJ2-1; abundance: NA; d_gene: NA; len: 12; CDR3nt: TGTGCCAGCAGTTATGCGGGGTTTAACCCTTTCTTC; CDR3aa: CASSYAGFNPFF
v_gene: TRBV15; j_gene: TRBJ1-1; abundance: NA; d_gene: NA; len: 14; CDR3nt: TGTGCCACCAGCAGAGACCGAGGGGCGTCTGAAGCTTTCTTT; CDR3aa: CATSRDRGASEAFF
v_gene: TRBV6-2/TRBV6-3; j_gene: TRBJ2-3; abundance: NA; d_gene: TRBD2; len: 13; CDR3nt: TGTGCCAGCGGCGGGGGTAAGGCAGATACGCAGTATTTT; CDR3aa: CASGGGKADTQYF
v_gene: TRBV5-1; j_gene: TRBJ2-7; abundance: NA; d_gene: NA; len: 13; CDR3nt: TGCGCCAGCAGCTCGCTTGACCTCTACGAGCAGTACTTC; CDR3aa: CASSSLDLYEQYF
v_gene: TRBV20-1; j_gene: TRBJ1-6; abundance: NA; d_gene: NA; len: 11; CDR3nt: TGCAGTGCCACACAGGGTTCACCCCTCCACTTT; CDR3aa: CSATQGSPLHF
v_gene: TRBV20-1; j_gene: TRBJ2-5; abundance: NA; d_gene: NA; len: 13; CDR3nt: TGCAGTGCTAGAGGGACTTACCAAGAGACCCAGTACTTC; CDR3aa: CSARGTYQETQYF
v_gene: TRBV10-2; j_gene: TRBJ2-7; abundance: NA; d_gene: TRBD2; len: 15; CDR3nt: TGCGCCAGCAGTGATGCGACTAGCGGAGCCTACGAGCAGTACTTC; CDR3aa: CASSDATSGAYEQYF
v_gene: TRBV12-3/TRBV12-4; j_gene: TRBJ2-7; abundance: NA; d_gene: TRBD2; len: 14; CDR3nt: TGTGCCAGCAGCAAGGGACTAGCGGACTACGAGCAGTACTTC; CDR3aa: CASSKGLADYEQYF
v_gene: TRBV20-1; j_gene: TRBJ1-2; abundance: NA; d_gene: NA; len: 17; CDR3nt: TGCAGTGCTAGAGATCGGGGGTACCGTCCCTCCTTCTATGGCTACACCTTC; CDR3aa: CSARDRGYRPSFYGYTF
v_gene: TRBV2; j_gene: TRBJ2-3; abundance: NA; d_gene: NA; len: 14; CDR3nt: TGTGCCAGCAGTGAGGGCACCGCCCTGGATACGCAGTATTTT; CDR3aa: CASSEGTALDTQYF
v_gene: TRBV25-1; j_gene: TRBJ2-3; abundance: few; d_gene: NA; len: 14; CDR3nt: TGTGCCAGCAGGTATGGGGGCCGCACAGATACGCAGTATTTT; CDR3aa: CASRYGGRTDTQYF
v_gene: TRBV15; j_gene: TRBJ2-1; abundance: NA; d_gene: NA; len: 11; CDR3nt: TGTGCCACCAGCTCCCGGGACTCCCAGTTCTTC; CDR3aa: CATSSRDSQFF
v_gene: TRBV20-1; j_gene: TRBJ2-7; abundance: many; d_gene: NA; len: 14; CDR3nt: TGCAGTGCTAGAGAGGTGGCGGTTACCTACGAGCAGTACTTC; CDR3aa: CSAREVAVTYEQYF
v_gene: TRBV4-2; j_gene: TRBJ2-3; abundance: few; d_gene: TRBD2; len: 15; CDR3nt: TGTGCCAGCAGCCTTAGCGGGATTGATGCAGATACGCAGTATTTT; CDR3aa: CASSLSGIDADTQYF
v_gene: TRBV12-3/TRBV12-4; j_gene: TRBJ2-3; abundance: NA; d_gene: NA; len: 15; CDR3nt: TGTGCCAGCAGTTCCACAGGTGGGGCGACAGATACGCAGTATTTT; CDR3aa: CASSSTGGATDTQYF
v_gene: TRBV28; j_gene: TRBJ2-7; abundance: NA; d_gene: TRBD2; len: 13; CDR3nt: TGTGCCAGCAGTAGAGCGGGAGGTAACGAGCAGTACTTC; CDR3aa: CASSRAGGNEQYF
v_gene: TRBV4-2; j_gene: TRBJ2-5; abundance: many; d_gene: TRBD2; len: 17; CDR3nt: TGTGCCAGCAGCCAACGGACTAGCGGGAGGGACGGGGAGACCCAGTACTTC; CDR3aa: CASSQRTSGRDGETQYF
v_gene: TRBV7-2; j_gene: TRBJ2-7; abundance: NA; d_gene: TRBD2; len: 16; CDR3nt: TGTGCCAGCAGCTTAGTGGCTAGCGGGGGTAATTACGAGCAGTACTTC; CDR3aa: CASSLVASGGNYEQYF
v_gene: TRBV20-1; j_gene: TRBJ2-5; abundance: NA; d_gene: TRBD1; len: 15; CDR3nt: TGCAGTGCTAGACATACAGGGGAGAGGGAAGAGACCCAGTACTTC; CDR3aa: CSARHTGEREETQYF
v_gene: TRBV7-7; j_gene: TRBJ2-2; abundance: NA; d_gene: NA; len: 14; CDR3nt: TGTGCCAGCAGCCCGGCGACAAACACCGGGGAGCTGTTTTTT; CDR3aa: CASSPATNTGELFF
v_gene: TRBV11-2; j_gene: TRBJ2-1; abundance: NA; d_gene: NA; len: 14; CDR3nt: TGTGCCAGCAGCTTAGAAGGGTCAATATTTGAGCAGTTCTTC; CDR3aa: CASSLEGSIFEQFF
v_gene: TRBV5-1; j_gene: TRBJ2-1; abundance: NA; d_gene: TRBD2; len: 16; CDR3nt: TGCGCCAGCAGCTTGACTAGCGGGGGGGCCTACAATGAGCAGTTCTTC; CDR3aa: CASSLTSGGAYNEQFF
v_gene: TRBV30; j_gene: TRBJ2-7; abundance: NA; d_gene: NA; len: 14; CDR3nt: TGTGCCTGGAGTGCGACCCCGATCTTGGGCGAGCAGTACTTC; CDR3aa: CAWSATPILGEQYF
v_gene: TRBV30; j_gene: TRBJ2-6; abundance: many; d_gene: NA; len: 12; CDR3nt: TGTGCCTGGAGTGTGGAGGGATACGTCCTGACTTTC; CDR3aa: CAWSVEGYVLTF
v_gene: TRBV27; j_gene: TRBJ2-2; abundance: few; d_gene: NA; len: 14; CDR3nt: TGTGCCAGCACCTCACGTGGGATTGCCGGGGAGCTGTTTTTT; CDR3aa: CASTSRGIAGELFF
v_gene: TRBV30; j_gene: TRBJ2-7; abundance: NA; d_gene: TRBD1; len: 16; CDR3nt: TGTGCCTGGAGGGGATATGACAGGGGGCATACCTACGAGCAGTACTTC; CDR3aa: CAWRGYDRGHTYEQYF
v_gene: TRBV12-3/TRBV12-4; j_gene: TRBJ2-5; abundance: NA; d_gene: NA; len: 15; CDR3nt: TGTGCCAGCAGTCGCCTGCGGGGGCAACAAGAGACCCAGTACTTC; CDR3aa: CASSRLRGQQETQYF
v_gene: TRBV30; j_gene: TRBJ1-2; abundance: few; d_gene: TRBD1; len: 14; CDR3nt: TGTGCCTGGAGGATCTCGGGACAGATCTATGGCTACACCTTC; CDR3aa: CAWRISGQIYGYTF
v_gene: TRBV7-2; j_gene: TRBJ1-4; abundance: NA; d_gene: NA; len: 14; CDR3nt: TGTGCCAGCCGACGGGGCAGCCTTAATGAAAAACTGTTTTTT; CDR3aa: CASRRGSLNEKLFF
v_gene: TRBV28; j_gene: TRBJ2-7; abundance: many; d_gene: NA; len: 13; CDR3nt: TGTGCCAGCAGTCGCAGGGTCTGGGACGAGCAGTACTTC; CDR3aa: CASSRRVWDEQYF
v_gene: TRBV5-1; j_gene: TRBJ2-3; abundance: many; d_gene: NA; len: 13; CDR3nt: TGCGCCAGCAGCCGGGGCTCAACAGATACGCAGTATTTT; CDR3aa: CASSRGSTDTQYF
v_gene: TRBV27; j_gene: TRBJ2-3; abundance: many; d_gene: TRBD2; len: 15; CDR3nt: TGTGCCAGCAGTCCCCACTACGGGAGGACAGATACGCAGTATTTT; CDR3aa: CASSPHYGRTDTQYF
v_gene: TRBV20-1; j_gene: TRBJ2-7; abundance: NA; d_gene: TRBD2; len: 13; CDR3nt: TGCAGTGCCGAAACTAGCGGGGGACGCGAGCAGTACTTC; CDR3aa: CSAETSGGREQYF
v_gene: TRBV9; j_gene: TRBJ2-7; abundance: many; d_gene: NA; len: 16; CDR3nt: TGTGCCAGCAGCGTAGAGGCAGGGCTGCGACGTAGCGAGCAGTACTTC; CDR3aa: CASSVEAGLRRSEQYF
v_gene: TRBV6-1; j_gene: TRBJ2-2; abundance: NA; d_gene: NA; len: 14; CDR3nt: TGTGCCAGCCGTCGCGGACAGTCAACCGGGGAGCTGTTTTTT; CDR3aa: CASRRGQSTGELFF
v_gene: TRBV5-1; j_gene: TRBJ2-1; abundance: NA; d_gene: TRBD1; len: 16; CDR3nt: TGCGCCAGCAGCTTTGGCCCCGGACAGGGGCTATATGAGCAGTTCTTC; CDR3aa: CASSFGPGQGLYEQFF
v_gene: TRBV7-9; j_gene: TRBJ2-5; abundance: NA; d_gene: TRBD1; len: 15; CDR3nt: TGTGCCAGCAGCTTAGTCCCGGGACAGCAAGAGACCCAGTACTTC; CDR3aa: CASSLVPGQQETQYF
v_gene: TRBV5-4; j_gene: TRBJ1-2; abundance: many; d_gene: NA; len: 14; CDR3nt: TGTGCCAGCAGCTTGAAGTGGGGGTCGAATGGCTACACCTTC; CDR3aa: CASSLKWGSNGYTF